This T cell receptor beta chain is from a study of PD-1 blockade in classical Hodgkin lymphoma. Overall study results and limits: Prior therapy or disease activity may underlie the repertoire differences, whose causes remain undefined. In newly diagnosed patients, baseline TCR diversity was reportedly below that of healthy donors.

This clone has a single count. Its antigen remains unidentified. Germline-derived CDR1 and CDR2 are SGHRS and YFSETQ. Trimming pared 1 base from V and 6 bases from J, leaving 12 bases between. The CDR3 consists of 14 residues. Documented time point: newly diagnosed, previously untreated cHL patient sample. Newly diagnosed classical Hodgkin lymphoma PBMCs, still untreated, provided the comparison samples. The protocol was immunoSEQ multiplex PCR, while the TCRdb copy is restricted to in-frame clones and leaves out a portion. Counted here are 70,000 or so clones, about 94% occurring once; the ten biggest clones make up around 2.5%.

This receptor was obtained from a human donor with classical Hodgkin lymphoma. The J gene is TRBJ2-3, the V gene TRBV5-1; no definite D call. Material: peripheral blood mononuclear cells (PBMCs). The CDR3 here is CASSLIPTQDTQYF. In DNA form, the CDR3 reads TGCGCCAGCAGCTTGATTCCCACCCAGGATACGCAGTATTTT.